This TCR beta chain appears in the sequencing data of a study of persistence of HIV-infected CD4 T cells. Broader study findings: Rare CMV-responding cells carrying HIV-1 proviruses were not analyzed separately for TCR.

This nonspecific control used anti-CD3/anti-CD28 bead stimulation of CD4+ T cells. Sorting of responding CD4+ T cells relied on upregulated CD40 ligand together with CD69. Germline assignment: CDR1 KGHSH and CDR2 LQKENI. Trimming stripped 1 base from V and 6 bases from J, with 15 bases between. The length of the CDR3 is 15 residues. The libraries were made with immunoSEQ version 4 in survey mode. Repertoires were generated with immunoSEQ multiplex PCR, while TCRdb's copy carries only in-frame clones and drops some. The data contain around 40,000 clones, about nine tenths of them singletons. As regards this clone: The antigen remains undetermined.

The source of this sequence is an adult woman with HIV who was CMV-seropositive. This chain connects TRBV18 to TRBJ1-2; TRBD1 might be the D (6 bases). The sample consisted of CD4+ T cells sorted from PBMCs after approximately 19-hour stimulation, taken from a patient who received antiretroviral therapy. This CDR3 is CASSPRAGEIHGYTF. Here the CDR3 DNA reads TGTGCCAGCTCACCACGCGCAGGGGAGATTCATGGCTACACCTTC.